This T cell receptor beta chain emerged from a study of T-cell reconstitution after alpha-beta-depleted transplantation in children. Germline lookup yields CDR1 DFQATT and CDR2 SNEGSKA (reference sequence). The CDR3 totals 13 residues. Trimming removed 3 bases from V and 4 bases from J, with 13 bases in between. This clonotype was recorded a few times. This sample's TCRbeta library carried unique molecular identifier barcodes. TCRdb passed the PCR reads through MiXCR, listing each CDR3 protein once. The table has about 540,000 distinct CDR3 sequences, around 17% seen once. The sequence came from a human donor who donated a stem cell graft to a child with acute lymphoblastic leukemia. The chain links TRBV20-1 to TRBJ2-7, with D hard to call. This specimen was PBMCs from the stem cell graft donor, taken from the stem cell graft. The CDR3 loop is CSASKTASYEQYF. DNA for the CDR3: TGCAGTGCTAGTAAAACGGCTTCGTACGAGCAGTACTTC.